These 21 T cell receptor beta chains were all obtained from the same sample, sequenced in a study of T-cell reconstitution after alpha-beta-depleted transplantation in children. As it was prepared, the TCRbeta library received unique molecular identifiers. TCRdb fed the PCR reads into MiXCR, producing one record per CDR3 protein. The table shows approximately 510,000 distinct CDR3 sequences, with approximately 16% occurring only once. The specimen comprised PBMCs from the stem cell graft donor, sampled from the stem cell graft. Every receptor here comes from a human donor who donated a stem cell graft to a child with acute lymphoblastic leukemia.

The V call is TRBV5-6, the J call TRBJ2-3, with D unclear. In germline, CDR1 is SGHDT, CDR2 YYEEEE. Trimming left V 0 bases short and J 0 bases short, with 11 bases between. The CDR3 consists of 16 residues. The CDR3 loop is CASSLAGFWSTDTQYF. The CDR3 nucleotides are TGTGCCAGCAGCTTGGCAGGTTTTTGGAGCACAGATACGCAGTATTTT.

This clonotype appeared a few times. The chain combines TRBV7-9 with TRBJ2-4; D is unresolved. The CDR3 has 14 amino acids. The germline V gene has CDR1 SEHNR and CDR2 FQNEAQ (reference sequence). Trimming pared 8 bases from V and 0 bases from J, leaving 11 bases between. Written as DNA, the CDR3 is TGTGCCAGCCAAGACTCTCTAGCCAAAAACATTCAGTACTTC. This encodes CASQDSLAKNIQYF.

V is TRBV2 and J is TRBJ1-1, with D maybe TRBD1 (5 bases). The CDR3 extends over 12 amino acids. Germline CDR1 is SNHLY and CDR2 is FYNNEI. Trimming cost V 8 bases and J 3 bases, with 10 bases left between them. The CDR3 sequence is CASLRDYTEAFF. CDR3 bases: TGTGCCAGCTTGAGGGACTACACTGAAGCTTTCTTT.

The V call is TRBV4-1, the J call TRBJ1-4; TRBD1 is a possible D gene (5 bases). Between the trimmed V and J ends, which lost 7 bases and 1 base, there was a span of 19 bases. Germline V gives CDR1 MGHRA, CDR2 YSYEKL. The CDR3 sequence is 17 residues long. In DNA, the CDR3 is TGCGCCAGCACCCAGGGCAGGGAAACTTTAACTAATGAAAAACTGTTTTTT. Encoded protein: CASTQGRETLTNEKLFF.

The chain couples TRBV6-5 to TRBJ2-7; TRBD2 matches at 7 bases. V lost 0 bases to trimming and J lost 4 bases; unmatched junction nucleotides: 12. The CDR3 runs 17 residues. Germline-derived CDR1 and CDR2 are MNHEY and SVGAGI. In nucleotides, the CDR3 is TGTGCCAGCAGTTACTCGGCCTGGGGCGGGAGTGAGTACGAGCAGTACTTC. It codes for CASSYSAWGGSEYEQYF.

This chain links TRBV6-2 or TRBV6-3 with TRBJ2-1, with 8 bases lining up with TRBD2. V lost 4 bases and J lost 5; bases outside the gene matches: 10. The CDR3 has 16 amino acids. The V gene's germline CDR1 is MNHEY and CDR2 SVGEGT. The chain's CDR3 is CASSSKRERANNEQFF. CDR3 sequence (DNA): TGTGCCAGCAGTTCAAAGCGGGAGAGGGCAAACAATGAGCAGTTCTTC.

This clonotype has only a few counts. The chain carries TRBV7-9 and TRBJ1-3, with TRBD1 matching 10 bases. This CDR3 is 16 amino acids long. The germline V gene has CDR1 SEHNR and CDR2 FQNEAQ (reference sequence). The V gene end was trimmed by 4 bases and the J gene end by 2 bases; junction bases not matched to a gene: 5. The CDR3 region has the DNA TGTGCCAGCAGCTCGAGCGGGACAGGGGCTGGAAACACCATATATTTT. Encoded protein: CASSSSGTGAGNTIYF.

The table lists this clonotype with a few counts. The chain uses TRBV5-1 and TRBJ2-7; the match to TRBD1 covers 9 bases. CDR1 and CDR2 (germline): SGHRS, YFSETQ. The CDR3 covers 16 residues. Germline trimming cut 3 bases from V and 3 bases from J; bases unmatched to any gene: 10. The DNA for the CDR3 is TGCGCCAGCAGCTCCCACCTCTCGGGACAGGGCTACGAGCAGTACTTC. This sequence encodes CASSSHLSGQGYEQYF.

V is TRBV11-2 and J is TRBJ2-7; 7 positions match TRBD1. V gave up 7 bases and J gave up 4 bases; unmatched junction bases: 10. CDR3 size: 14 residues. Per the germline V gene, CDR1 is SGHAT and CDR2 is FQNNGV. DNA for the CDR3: TGTGCCAGCACCAACCGGGACAGACAATACGAGCAGTACTTC. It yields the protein CASTNRDRQYEQYF.

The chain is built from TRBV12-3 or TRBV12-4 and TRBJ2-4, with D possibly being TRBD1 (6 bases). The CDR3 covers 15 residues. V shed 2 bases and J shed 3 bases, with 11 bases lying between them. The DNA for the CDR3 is TGTGCCAGCAGTTTACAGGGGAAGGTCAAAAACATTCAGTACTTC. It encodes CASSLQGKVKNIQYF.

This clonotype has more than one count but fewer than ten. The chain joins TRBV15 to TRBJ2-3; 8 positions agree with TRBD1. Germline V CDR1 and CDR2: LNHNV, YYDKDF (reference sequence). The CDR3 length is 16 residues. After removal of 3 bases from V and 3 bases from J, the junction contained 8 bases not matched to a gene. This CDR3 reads CATSSGQGESTDTQYF. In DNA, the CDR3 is TGTGCCACCAGCAGTGGACAGGGCGAGAGTACAGATACGCAGTATTTT.

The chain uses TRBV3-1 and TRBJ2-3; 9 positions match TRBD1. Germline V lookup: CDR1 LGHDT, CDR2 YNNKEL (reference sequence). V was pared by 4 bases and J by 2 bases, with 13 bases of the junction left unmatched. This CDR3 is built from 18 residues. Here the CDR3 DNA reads TGTGCCAGCAGCCGAATACTTTCCGGGACAGGGTACACAGATACGCAGTATTTT. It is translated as CASSRILSGTGYTDTQYF.

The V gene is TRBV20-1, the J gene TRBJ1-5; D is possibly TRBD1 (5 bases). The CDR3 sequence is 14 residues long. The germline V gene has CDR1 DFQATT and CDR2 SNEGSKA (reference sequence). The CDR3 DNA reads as TGCGGGGGACGGCCCCACTATAGCAATCAGCCCCAGCATTTT. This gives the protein CGGRPHYSNQPQHF.

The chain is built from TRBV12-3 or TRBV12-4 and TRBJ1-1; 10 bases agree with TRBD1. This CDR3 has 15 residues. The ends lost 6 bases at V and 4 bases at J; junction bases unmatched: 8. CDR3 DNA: TGTGCCAGCAGCTACCACCGGACAGGGGGCACTGAAGCTTTCTTT. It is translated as CASSYHRTGGTEAFF.

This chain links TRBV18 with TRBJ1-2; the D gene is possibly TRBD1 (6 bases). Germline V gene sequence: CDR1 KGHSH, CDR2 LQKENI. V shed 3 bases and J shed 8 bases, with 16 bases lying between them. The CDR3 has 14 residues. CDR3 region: CASSPPRGQAGYTF. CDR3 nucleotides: TGTGCCAGCTCACCGCCTCGGGGGCAGGCCGGCTACACCTTC.

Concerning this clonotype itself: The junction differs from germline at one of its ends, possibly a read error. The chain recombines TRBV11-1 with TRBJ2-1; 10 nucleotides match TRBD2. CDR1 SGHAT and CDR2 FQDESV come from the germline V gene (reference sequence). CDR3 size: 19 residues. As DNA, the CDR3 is TGTGCCAGCAGCTCAGGACTAGCGGAGACCCTCAGCTCCTACTATGAGCAGTTCTTC. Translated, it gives CASSSGLAETLSSYYEQFF.

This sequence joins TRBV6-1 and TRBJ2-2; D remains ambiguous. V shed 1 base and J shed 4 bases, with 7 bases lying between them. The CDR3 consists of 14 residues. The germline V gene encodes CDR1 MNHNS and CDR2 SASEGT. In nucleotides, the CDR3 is TGTGCCAGCAGTGAAGGGCCAGGCACCGGGGAGCTGTTTTTT. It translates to CASSEGPGTGELFF.

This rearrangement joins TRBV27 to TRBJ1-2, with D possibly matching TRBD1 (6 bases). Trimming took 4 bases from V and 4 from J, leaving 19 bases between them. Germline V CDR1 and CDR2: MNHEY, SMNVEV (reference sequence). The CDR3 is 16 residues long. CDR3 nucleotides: TGTGCCAGCAGTTCATCTGGGGGCTTTTTTCTCTATGGCTACACCTTC. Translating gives CASSSSGGFFLYGYTF.

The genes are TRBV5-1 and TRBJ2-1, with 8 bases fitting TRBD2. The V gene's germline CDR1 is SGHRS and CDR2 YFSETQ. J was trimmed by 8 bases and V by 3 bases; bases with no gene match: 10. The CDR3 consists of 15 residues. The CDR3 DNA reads TGCGCCAGCAGCTCTGTCCCCGGGACTAGGGATGAGCAGTTCTTC. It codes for CASSSVPGTRDEQFF.

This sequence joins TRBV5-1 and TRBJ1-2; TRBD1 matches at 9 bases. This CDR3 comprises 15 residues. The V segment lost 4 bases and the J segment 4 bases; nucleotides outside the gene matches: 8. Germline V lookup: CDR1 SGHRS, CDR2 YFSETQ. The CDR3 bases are TGCGCCAGCAGCGTATACAGGGGGCTGGGCTATGGCTACACCTTC. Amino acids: CASSVYRGLGYGYTF.

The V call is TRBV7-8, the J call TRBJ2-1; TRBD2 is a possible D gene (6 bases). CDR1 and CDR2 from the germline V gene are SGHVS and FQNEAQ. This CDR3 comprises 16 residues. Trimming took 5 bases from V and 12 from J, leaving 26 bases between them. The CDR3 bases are TGTGCCAGCAGCCTGGCTGGCCAAGCGGGCGGTAGAGGGCAGTTCTTC. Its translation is CASSLAGQAGGRGQFF.